The 17 T cell receptor beta chains given below trace back to one sample, sequenced in a study of cytomegalovirus exposure and HLA in healthy donors. PCR employed 60 Vbeta and 13 Jbeta primers. Sequenced by immunoSEQ multiplex PCR; TCRdb stores in-frame clones only, minus some. Among about 160,000 clones, 80% were seen once, and the ten largest hold roughly 1.3%. Material for sequencing was PBMCs. The receptors derive from a woman in her 50s in good health and CMV-seronegative.

The rearrangement joins TRBV9 to TRBJ2-3; 10 bases fit TRBD2. This CDR3 region has 18 residues. The J segment lost 2 bases and the V segment lost 0 bases, leaving 9 bases of the junction unmatched. Germline-derived CDR1 and CDR2 are SGDLS and YYNGEE. The CDR3 reads CASSVARASGRSTDTQYF. As DNA, the CDR3 is TGTGCCAGCAGCGTAGCTAGGGCTAGCGGGAGATCCACAGATACGCAGTATTTT.

The chain employs TRBV18 and TRBJ2-5; D gene uncertain. Trimming took 1 base from V and 2 from J, leaving 8 bases between them. The CDR3 runs to 14 residues. The germline V gene has CDR1 KGHSH and CDR2 LQKENI. CDR3 region: CASSPRQAQETQYF. CDR3 in DNA: TGTGCCAGCTCACCACGGCAGGCGCAAGAGACCCAGTACTTC. Full variable domain (rest looked up from reference TRBV18 and TRBJ2-5): NAGVMQNPRHLVRRRGQEARLRCSPMKGHSHVYWYRQLPEEGLKFMVYLQKENIIDESGMPKERFSAEFPKEGPSILRIQQVVRGDSAAYFCASSPRQAQETQYFGPGTRLLVL.

V and J are TRBV18 and TRBJ2-5; TRBD1 is a possible D gene (5 bases). The CDR3 runs 13 residues. Looked up from germline, CDR1 is KGHSH and CDR2 is LQKENI. V lost 3 bases, J lost 0 bases, and 5 bases lay in between. CDR3 amino acids: CASSPDNQETQYF. CDR3 nucleotide sequence: TGTGCCAGCTCACCGGACAACCAAGAGACCCAGTACTTC.

The chain carries TRBV6-4 and TRBJ2-1; TRBD2 aligns across 8 bases. This CDR3 is built from 15 residues. The trim removed 1 base at V and 2 bases at J, leaving 1 base unmatched. Germline assignment: CDR1 MRHNA and CDR2 SNTAGT. The CDR3 nucleotides read TGTGCCAGCAGTGACTTCGGGGGGGCCTACAATGAGCAGTTCTTC. Protein: CASSDFGGAYNEQFF.

This clone appeared once. The rearrangement uses TRBV19 and TRBJ2-2, with D perhaps matching TRBD2 (7 bases). Germline V lookup: CDR1 LNHDA, CDR2 SQIVND (reference sequence). There are 17 residues in the CDR3. The V end was cut by 6 bases, the J end by 3 bases, with 20 bases between. The CDR3 DNA follows: TGTGCCAGTAGACCCCTAAGGGGGGGCGGCGACACCGGGGAGCTGTTTTTT. It yields the protein CASRPLRGGGDTGELFF. The full variable domain, in which reference TRBV19 and TRBJ2-2 provide the parts outside the CDR3, is DGGITQSPKYLFRKEGQNVTLSCEQNLNHDAMYWYRQDPGQGLRLIYYSQIVNDFQKGDIAEGYSVSREKKESFPLTVTSAQKNPTAFYLCASRPLRGGGDTGELFFGEGSRLTVL.

This chain links TRBV7-2 with TRBJ1-1, with 7 bases lining up with TRBD1. From germline, CDR1 is SGHTA and CDR2 FQGNSA. CDR3 length: 16 residues. After removal of 0 bases from V and 1 base from J, the junction contained 5 bases not matched to a gene. DNA for the CDR3: TGTGCCAGCAGCTTAGCTAGGGGGCTAGGGAACACTGAAGCTTTCTTT. Protein sequence: CASSLARGLGNTEAFF.

The chain employs TRBV7-3 and TRBJ1-2; TRBD1 matches 8 bases. CDR3 length: 13 amino acids. Germline CDR1 SGHTA, CDR2 FQGTGA. Germline trimming cut 5 bases from V and 4 bases from J; bases unmatched to any gene: 3. The CDR3 DNA reads TGTGCCAGCAGCCCAGGGGGCTCCTATGGCTACACCTTC. Its translation: CASSPGGSYGYTF.

In this sample, this clone turned up once. J is TRBJ2-1 and V is TRBV13; 10 bases align to TRBD2. The V segment lost 8 bases and the J segment 8 bases; nucleotides outside the gene matches: 12. Germline assignment: CDR1 PRHDT and CDR2 FYEKMQ (reference sequence). CDR3 length: 15 amino acids. CDR3 region: CASLRRAGGWYEQFF. The CDR3 DNA follows: TGTGCCAGCTTACGGAGAGCGGGAGGGTGGTATGAGCAGTTCTTC.

This clone was detected a few times. The chain employs TRBV4-1 and TRBJ1-2; D uncertain. Deletions cut 4 bases from V and 2 bases from J, with 5 bases between. The germline gives CDR1 MGHRA, CDR2 YSYEKL. This CDR3 comprises 12 residues. DNA for the CDR3: TGCGCCAGCAGCCGCCAGAACTATGGCTACACCTTC. It specifies CASSRQNYGYTF.

The chain has TRBV6-1 and TRBJ2-2; D call uncertain. The CDR3 runs 13 residues. The ends were cut back, 4 bases at V and 9 bases at J, with 12 bases in the middle. Germline V gene sequence: CDR1 MNHNS, CDR2 SASEGT. The CDR3 DNA reads TGTGCCAGCAGTGCCGACATGTCCCGGGAGCTGTTTTTT. Translating it yields CASSADMSRELFF.

The V call is TRBV11-2, the J call TRBJ2-7; the D gene is possibly TRBD2 (6 bases). The germline V gene encodes CDR1 SGHAT and CDR2 FQNNGV. The ends were cut back, 8 bases at V and 0 bases at J, with 17 bases in the middle. CDR3 length: 15 amino acids. This CDR3 reads CASRRYTGDSYEQYF. CDR3 nucleotide sequence: TGTGCCAGCCGACGGTACACGGGGGACTCCTACGAGCAGTACTTC.

The V and J genes are TRBV28 and TRBJ2-7, with a possible D match to TRBD2 (5 bases). V lost 4 bases and J lost 3, with 19 bases in between. From germline, CDR1 is MDHEN and CDR2 SYDVKM. This CDR3 region has 16 residues. The CDR3 here is CASSSSGLELHYEQYF. The CDR3 nucleotides are TGTGCCAGCAGTTCATCCGGACTCGAACTACACTACGAGCAGTACTTC.

The chain recombines TRBV15 with TRBJ1-5, with 10 bases aligning to TRBD1. This CDR3 region has 15 residues. V trimming: 1 base; J trimming: 7 bases; junction bases outside the gene matches: 4. Per germline, CDR1 LNHNV and CDR2 YYDKDF (reference sequence). This chain's CDR3 is CATSRGGQGRQPQHF. The CDR3 coding sequence is TGTGCCACCAGCAGAGGGGGACAGGGGCGACAGCCCCAGCATTTT.

This clone occurred a few times. The chain links TRBV5-6 to TRBJ2-6; 7 bases fit TRBD1. J gave up 4 bases and V 3 bases, and 13 bases lay outside the gene matches. The CDR3 length is 18 residues. Germline loops: CDR1 SGHDT, CDR2 YYEEEE. The CDR3 is CASSSAGTDFTGANVLTF. The DNA of the CDR3 is TGTGCCAGCAGCTCGGCCGGGACAGATTTTACCGGGGCCAACGTCCTGACTTTC.

V and J are TRBV25-1 and TRBJ1-2, with D unclear. Per germline, CDR1 MGHDK and CDR2 SYGVNS. Trimming removed 5 bases at V and 6 bases at J, with 7 bases between. CDR3 length: 11 amino acids. The CDR3 reads CASSRRDGYTF. The CDR3 bases are TGTGCCAGCAGTAGACGGGATGGCTACACCTTC.

The chain links TRBV7-3 to TRBJ2-1, with 8 bases fitting TRBD2. Germline CDR1 and CDR2: SGHTA and FQGTGA. The CDR3 runs 16 residues. V was pared by 5 bases and J by 5 bases, with 11 bases of the junction left unmatched. The CDR3 bases are TGTGCCAGCAGCCCTAAGCGGGAGAGTTATAACAATGAGCAGTTCTTC. It encodes CASSPKRESYNNEQFF.

The chain is built from TRBV19 and TRBJ1-1; a possible D gene is TRBD1 (5 bases). V was cut by 3 bases and J by 4 bases, with 15 bases left in between. Germline lookup yields CDR1 LNHDA and CDR2 SQIVND (reference sequence). This CDR3 has 15 amino acids. The DNA for the CDR3 is TGTGCCAGTAGTATGGCAGGGTCGGGAGGCACTGAAGCTTTCTTT. This translates into CASSMAGSGGTEAFF.